Included here is one T cell receptor beta chain sequence, with context. Its antigen specificity is not known. Nothing much larger sits one base from this clone, and base qualities are not available. Amplification of TCR beta CDR3 regions was carried out from RNA transcripts. The TCR CDR3 was subjected to a first round of RT-PCR using the HTBI primer set and the Qiagen OneStep RT-PCR kit. Libraries were constructed in a second round of multiplex PCR, after which size selection and purification were carried out. The libraries were sequenced on an Illumina HiSeq2000 using paired-end 100 bp reads. In the original analysis: SOAPnuke was used to process the raw data, with reads discarded if the reads contained adapters or uncalled bases, had a mean Phred below 15, or lacked an exact constant-primer or identifier match. High-quality paired reads were merged with COPE v1.2.5, and unique nucleotide sequences were defined as clonotypes. MiTCR v1.1 was used to align clonotypes to the IMGT TRBV, TRBD and TRBJ reference segments. Analysis was restricted to V-J combinations with a frequency above 0.0001, which covered about 99% of repertoires. The TCS score was defined as F50 (clonal expansion) divided by E x V (chaos), with BLOSUM62-based TCRdist calculated between CDR3 peptides within each V-J. Welch's t-statistics and random forest reduced roughly 500 V-J features to under 15, which were used in a naive Bayes classifier (R e1071). The Morisita-Horn index was used to measure how similar the thyroid and blood repertoires were. TCRdb took the public reads, trimmed them with fastp at Q25, ran MiXCR for clone calling and kept in-frame beta chains. Every entry covers one CDR3 protein and lists the most common genes and DNA from its rows. TCRdb, not the authors, supplied the V and J calls. The sample has about 610,000 distinct CDR3 sequences on record, 40% to 55% of them singletons. Approximately 7.5% of the sample is in the top ten clones.

Stable Graves' hyperthyroidism was defined as the absence of progression to ophthalmopathy over 18 months of follow-up. Hyperthyroidism patients were aged 18 to 65 years and newly diagnosed, with disease duration of less than 2 months. Exclusion was applied to patients with uncontrolled infections, other autoimmune diseases, pregnancy or lactation. Diagnoses relied on clinical symptoms, serum thyroxine and TRAb, thyroid ultrasound and orbital computed tomography. Total RNA was extracted using Trizol reagent, and RNA quality was assessed on an Agilent 2100 Bioanalyzer. Trimming takes 3 bases off V and 4 bases off J; junction bases not matched to a gene: 8. Measured from the cysteine to the phenylalanine, the CDR3 is 14 residues long. Solely the CDR3 DNA is kept, with 42 bases framed from the first base. CDR1 is given as DFQATT and CDR2 as SNEGSKA, both from the germline V gene (reference sequence).

This entry comes from a study of T cells in Graves' hyperthyroidism and ophthalmopathy (dated by TCRdb to the late 2010s). Looking at the study overall: To identify distinguishing TCR V-J signatures, a discovery cohort of roughly 100 patients was used, comprising some 45 with Graves' ophthalmopathy and some 60 with stable Graves' hyperthyroidism. Whether ophthalmopathy could be predicted prospectively was tested in an independent validation cohort made up of approximately 19 hyperthyroidism patients plus 17 patients who later progressed to ophthalmopathy. The study also compared thyroid tissue and blood T-cell repertoires from about 6 Graves' hyperthyroidism patients. Following sampling, methimazole starting at 30 mg daily was given to hyperthyroidism patients, and high-dose intravenous methylprednisolone was given to ophthalmopathy patients. The approximately 95 discovery patients were divided at random into training and test sets in a 7:3 ratio. The paper describes TCR Vbeta CDR3 sequencing of around 140 peripheral blood samples, made up of fewer than 50 ophthalmopathy patients, over 70 hyperthyroidism patients and about 17 progressor patients.

General findings and caveats noted by the study authors: A 13 V-J signature model separated ophthalmopathy from stable hyperthyroidism, with about 88% sensitivity and roughly 81% specificity in cross-validation and 80%/75% in testing. Sample size was not statistically predetermined, and blinding of investigators to group allocation was not performed. In validation, the model predicted progression to ophthalmopathy a median of 6.5 months before onset, with about 67% sensitivity and roughly 77% specificity. Most expanded thyroid clonotypes (frequency above 0.001) were also detected in blood, a finding suggesting that blood repertoires may reflect thyroid immune responses.

This chain is built from TRBV20-1 and TRBJ2-7, with 8 bases in between that match TRBD2. What was sequenced was peripheral blood or thyroid tissue (not recorded which). The TCR originated in a woman aged 18-29 years with Graves' hyperthyroidism. DNA sequence: TGCAGTGCTAGGGGGGAACTAGCGGCGTACGAGCAGTACTTC. Its amino acids are CSARGELAAYEQYF.